The sequence of this T cell receptor beta chain was determined in a study of technical replicates of blood from a handful of donors. Repertoires were generated with immunoSEQ multiplex PCR, while TCRdb's copy carries only in-frame clones and drops some. In the table there are tens of thousands of clones, nearly 98% of which are singletons. The germline V gene encodes CDR1 SGHDT and CDR2 YYEEEE. The CDR3 consists of 15 residues. The V gene lost 0 bases and the J gene lost 2 bases, with 9 bases spanning the gap. Sequencing was performed on T cells isolated from PBMCs. V is TRBV5-6 and J is TRBJ2-4, with a possible D match to TRBD2 (5 bases). The clonotype originates from a human donor in good health. The CDR3 region has the DNA TGTGCCAGCAGCTTGGATACTAGAACCAAAAACATTCAGTACTTC. It codes for CASSLDTRTKNIQYF.